The T cell receptor (beta chain) described here comes from a study of a mutant IDH1 vaccine in newly diagnosed glioma. Overall study context: Receipt of radiotherapy, temozolomide, or both preceded the study, and most received both. Notes on the study in general: About 92% of patients showed vaccine-induced immune responses across multiple MHC alleles.

As concerns this clone: As yet, its antigen is unknown.

Method: immunoSEQ multiplex PCR; TCRdb's copy keeps in-frame clones and lacks some. The sample yields 50,000 to 65,000 clones, 80% to 90% seen once. Stated time point: baseline, week 1 (first vaccination visit). As to treatment: pre-vaccination baseline after standard-of-care therapy. Sample: PBMCs, taken from a glioma patient treated with radiotherapy, temozolomide or both. The origin of this receptor is a young man with glioma.

The CDR3, as DNA: TGTGCCAGCAGCCATCTAGCGGGGGGTGTTTACGAGCAGTACTTC. Its protein is CASSHLAGGVYEQYF. The rearrangement uses TRBV4-2 and TRBJ2-7; TRBD2 matches at 11 bases. Unmatched junction bases numbered 5, after V lost 3 bases and J lost 4 bases. This CDR3 comprises 15 residues. Looked up from germline, CDR1 is LGHNA and CDR2 is YNFKEQ.